This entry is about one T cell receptor beta chain. The sample is drawn from a study of blood T cell repertoires in COVID-19. Study-wide context: COVID-19 samples, acute and convalescent, were from the United States, Italy and Spain. In each case, the material was cDNA or gDNA derived from T cells, B-cell-depleted T cells, or PBMCs.

V lost 5 bases, J lost 4 bases, and 7 bases stayed unmatched. The length of the CDR3 is 15 residues. The germline V gene has CDR1 SGDLS and CDR2 YYNGEE. Study processing details: The assay estimated nucleated cells by amplifying reference gene primers. Here immunoSEQ multiplex PCR was the method, and the copy in TCRdb shows in-frame clones only, minus some. V and J calls and clone size are those listed in that table; D and trimming were worked out from the DNA. The sample comprises approximately 670,000 clones, 70% to 90% of which are singletons, and around 0.3% rests with the top ten. This chain links TRBV9 with TRBJ1-4, with 8 bases matching TRBD1. Sequenced: peripheral blood. This TCR was sampled from a woman under 30 with acute or convalescent COVID-19. CDR3 in DNA: TGTGCCAGCAGGGGAGAGACAGGGGATAATGAAAAACTGTTTTTT. It yields the protein CASRGETGDNEKLFF.